The next 4 T cell receptor beta chains were all read from a single sample in a study of shared clonotypes between healthy human individuals. This table comes from immunoSEQ multiplex PCR, and its TCRdb copy is limited to in-frame clones, with some not included. The data show 450,000 or so clones, roughly 80% seen once. Sequenced input: PBMCs. The receptors derive from a woman in her 40s in good health. Some clones in this sample may be carry-over from other donors' samples.

The rearrangement uses TRBV28 and TRBJ1-5; 8 bases agree with TRBD1. The CDR3 is 15 amino acids. Germline CDR1 reads MDHEN; CDR2 reads SYDVKM. J lost 2 bases, V lost 5 bases, and 5 bases had no gene match. CDR3 in DNA: TGTGCCAGCAGTCCGGGACAGGCGGGCAATCAGCCCCAGCATTTT. Translated, it gives CASSPGQAGNQPQHF.

This clone was observed a handful of times. The rearrangement joins TRBV6-1 to TRBJ2-1, with D hard to call. V gave up 7 bases and J gave up 6 bases, with 16 bases separating them. The CDR3 has 14 residues. CDR1 and CDR2 from the germline V gene are MNHNS and SASEGT. This chain's CDR3 is CASTEGMETNEQFF. CDR3 coding DNA: TGTGCCAGCACCGAAGGGATGGAGACCAATGAGCAGTTCTTC.

The CDR3 DNA sequence: TGCGCCAGCAGCCAAGAGGGAGGACAGGCGAACACTGAAGCTTTCTTT. This codes for CASSQEGGQANTEAFF. The chain joins TRBV4-1 to TRBJ1-1, with 7 bases lining up with TRBD1. The CDR3 covers 16 residues. V was clipped by 0 bases and J by 1 base; unmatched bases: 5. In germline, CDR1 is MGHRA, CDR2 YSYEKL.

The chain carries TRBV5-1 and TRBJ2-3, with unresolved D. CDR1 and CDR2 (germline): SGHRS, YFSETQ. CDR3 length: 15 residues. V dropped 0 bases and J dropped 2 bases, with 10 bases sitting between them. CDR3 nucleotide sequence: TGCGCCAGCAGCTTGGACCCCAACCCCACAGATACGCAGTATTTT. It encodes CASSLDPNPTDTQYF.